These 21 T cell receptor beta chains originate from one sample sequenced in a study of human thymus T cells. Libraries were prepared by immunoSEQ multiplex PCR; TCRdb keeps only in-frame clonotypes and omits some of them. The sample includes around 45,000 clones, 95% seen only once; the top ten take approximately 0.15%. The sequenced sample consisted of blood. The receptors derive from a girl under three years old with a congenital heart defect but otherwise immunologically healthy.

The V gene is TRBV7-3, the J gene TRBJ2-2; unclear D gene. V was trimmed by 1 base and J by 0 bases, leaving 9 bases between them. This CDR3 contains 16 residues. Germline CDR1 is SGHTA and CDR2 is FQGTGA. CDR3 region: CASSLMRVANTGELFF. The CDR3 nucleotides are TGTGCCAGCAGCTTAATGAGAGTAGCGAACACCGGGGAGCTGTTTTTT.

The chain combines TRBV5-5 with TRBJ2-7; 7 positions agree with TRBD1. Germline lookup yields CDR1 SGHKS and CDR2 YYEKEE (reference sequence). V lost 0 bases, J lost 2 bases, and 5 bases stayed unmatched. This CDR3 has 15 residues. CDR3 amino acids: CASSLGQGAAYEQYF. DNA of the CDR3: TGTGCCAGCAGCTTGGGACAGGGCGCCGCCTACGAGCAGTACTTC.

J is TRBJ2-3 and V is TRBV7-3; 8 positions match TRBD2. The length of the CDR3 is 14 residues. Looked up from germline, CDR1 is SGHTA and CDR2 is FQGTGA. V gave up 2 bases and J gave up 6 bases; unmatched junction bases: 4. The CDR3 here is CASSLEAGADTQYF. In DNA, the CDR3 is TGTGCCAGCAGCTTAGAAGCGGGAGCCGATACGCAGTATTTT.

The J gene is TRBJ2-6, the V gene TRBV28; D uncertain. CDR1 is MDHEN, CDR2 SYDVKM, per germline. This CDR3 spans 13 amino acids. V was trimmed by 6 bases and J by 4 bases, leaving 7 bases between them. CDR3 coding DNA: TGTGCCAGCAGCCTCCCCGGGGCCAACGTCCTGACTTTC. Translation: CASSLPGANVLTF.

This chain links TRBV6-1 with TRBJ1-5; D not certain. The length of the CDR3 is 12 residues. Germline V lookup: CDR1 MNHNS, CDR2 SASEGT. The germline V and J ends were trimmed by 5 bases and 3 bases, with 5 bases remaining between them. Here the CDR3 DNA reads TGTGCCAGCAGTCCCCCCAATCAGCCCCAGCATTTT. This encodes CASSPPNQPQHF.

The chain combines TRBV9 with TRBJ2-7; no clear D. Trimming took 0 bases from V and 3 from J, leaving 13 bases between them. The CDR3 consists of 15 residues. Looked up from germline, CDR1 is SGDLS and CDR2 is YYNGEE. The CDR3 sequence is CASSVEVRDLYEQYF. The CDR3 nucleotides read TGTGCCAGCAGCGTAGAAGTCAGAGACCTCTACGAGCAGTACTTC.

This clone is a singleton in its sample. V gene TRBV6-1 combines with J gene TRBJ2-2; D is possibly TRBD1 or TRBD2 (5 bases each). This CDR3 is 15 amino acids long. Per the germline V gene, CDR1 is MNHNS and CDR2 is SASEGT. The V and J ends lost 6 bases and 0 bases respectively, with 11 bases between them. CDR3 nucleotides: TGTGCCAGCAGACGGGGCCTCCCGAACACCGGGGAGCTGTTTTTT. This sequence encodes CASRRGLPNTGELFF.

This chain links TRBV7-6 with TRBJ2-7, with 8 nucleotides matching TRBD1. CDR1 is SGHVS and CDR2 is FNYEAQ in the germline V gene. With V trimmed by 3 bases and J by 2 bases, 6 bases remained unmatched. This CDR3 spans 15 amino acids. The CDR3 region is CASSFSGTGPYEQYF. The CDR3 nucleotides are TGTGCCAGCAGCTTTTCCGGGACAGGTCCCTACGAGCAGTACTTC.

The chain combines TRBV5-1 with TRBJ2-3; possible D gene TRBD1, 5 bases. V was trimmed by 6 bases and J by 3 bases, leaving 17 bases between them. The CDR3 length is 15 residues. Germline V CDR1 and CDR2: SGHRS, YFSETQ. CDR3 sequence: CASTAREWKTDTQYF. CDR3 nucleotides: TGCGCCAGCACCGCCAGGGAATGGAAAACAGATACGCAGTATTTT.

This clone was counted once. Here the CDR3 reads CATSRGLGGVETQYF. The DNA of the CDR3 is TGTGCCACCAGCAGAGGCTTAGGGGGAGTGGAGACCCAGTACTTC. The chain couples TRBV15 to TRBJ2-5; D is perhaps TRBD1 (6 bases). CDR3 length equals 15 residues. V dropped 1 base and J dropped 5 bases, with 14 bases sitting between them. The germline V gene encodes CDR1 LNHNV and CDR2 YYDKDF (reference sequence).

The rearrangement links TRBV19 to TRBJ1-5; 7 positions agree with TRBD1. The CDR3 spans 16 residues. Trimming removed 2 bases from V and 7 bases from J; junction bases left unmatched: 11. CDR1 LNHDA and CDR2 SQIVND come from the germline V gene (reference sequence). The CDR3 spells CASSIISPRGKQPQHF. CDR3 in DNA: TGTGCCAGTAGTATAATTAGCCCCAGGGGGAAGCAGCCCCAGCATTTT.

Only one count was recorded for this clone. The V and J genes are TRBV6-1 and TRBJ2-2; the D is unclear. V dropped 8 bases and J dropped 16 bases, with 20 bases sitting between them. The CDR3 extends over 12 amino acids. The germline V gene encodes CDR1 MNHNS and CDR2 SASEGT. The chain's CDR3 is CASQIYSWNPFF. The CDR3 DNA reads TGTGCCAGCCAAATTTATTCTTGGAATCCGTTTTTT.

The chain carries TRBV5-6 and TRBJ1-1, with a tentative D call TRBD1 (5 bases). V dropped 0 bases and J dropped 0 bases, with 6 bases sitting between them. The CDR3 has 14 amino acids. Germline CDR1 and CDR2: SGHDT and YYEEEE. The CDR3 DNA sequence: TGTGCCAGCAGCTTGGGGACACTGAACACTGAAGCTTTCTTT. Protein sequence: CASSLGTLNTEAFF.

J is TRBJ2-2 and V is TRBV10-2; 10 positions match TRBD2. CDR3 length: 13 amino acids. Germline V gene data show CDR1 as WSHSY and CDR2 as SAAADI. With V trimmed by 6 bases and J by 6 bases, 1 base remained unmatched. DNA of the CDR3: TGCGCCAGCAGCCTAGCGGGAGCCGGGGAGCTGTTTTTT. Translated: CASSLAGAGELFF.

This chain joins TRBV7-9 and TRBJ2-1; TRBD1 agrees at 8 bases. Trimming cost V 8 bases and J 7 bases; bases outside gene matches: 4. The CDR3 loop spans 12 amino acids. CDR1 and CDR2 (germline): SEHNR, FQNEAQ (reference sequence). CDR3 sequence reads: CASGQGWNEQFF. CDR3 bases: TGTGCCAGCGGACAGGGTTGGAATGAGCAGTTCTTC.

CDR3 loop: CASTISPGELFF. The DNA of the CDR3 is TGTGCCAGCACTATCAGTCCCGGGGAGCTGTTTTTT. The V and J genes are TRBV5-4 and TRBJ2-2; the D is unclear. Germline V gives CDR1 SGHNT, CDR2 YYREEE (reference sequence). The CDR3 loop spans 12 amino acids. V gave up 6 bases and J gave up 6 bases, with 9 bases separating them.

The chain couples TRBV7-8 to TRBJ2-7, with 7 nucleotides matching TRBD2. Trimming took 4 bases from V and 2 from J; bases not matched to a gene: 5. The V gene's germline CDR1 is SGHVS and CDR2 FQNEAQ. CDR3 length: 14 amino acids. CDR3 protein: CASSSRLAPYEQYF. As DNA, the CDR3 is TGTGCCAGCAGCTCGCGACTAGCCCCCTACGAGCAGTACTTC. Supplemented by reference TRBV7-8 and TRBJ2-7, the full variable domain reads GAGVSQSPRYKVAKRGQDVALRCDPISGHVSLFWYQQALGQGPEFLTYFQNEAQLDKSGLPSDRFFAERPEGSVSTLKIQRTQQEDSAVYLCASSSRLAPYEQYFGPGTRLTVT.

The chain employs TRBV6-4 and TRBJ2-5; TRBD2 is a possible D gene (6 bases). V was cut by 4 bases and J by 5 bases, with 17 bases left in between. The CDR3 contains 15 residues. In germline, CDR1 is MRHNA, CDR2 SNTAGT. The DNA for the CDR3 is TGTGCCAGCAGTGCCGAGGGACTCCCCAGGGAGACCCAGTACTTC. It encodes CASSAEGLPRETQYF.

The chain combines TRBV10-3 with TRBJ2-1, with D perhaps matching TRBD2 (6 bases). The CDR3 spans 15 residues. Per the germline V gene, CDR1 is ENHRY and CDR2 is SYGVKD. Trimming removed 2 bases from V and 1 base from J, with 9 bases in between. The CDR3 region is CAISEGGESYNEQFF. CDR3 sequence (DNA): TGTGCCATCAGTGAGGGAGGGGAATCCTACAATGAGCAGTTCTTC.

The V and J genes are TRBV5-6 and TRBJ2-1; perhaps TRBD2 as D (6 bases). V dropped 4 bases and J dropped 4 bases, with 15 bases sitting between them. Germline loops: CDR1 SGHDT, CDR2 YYEEEE. CDR3 length: 15 residues. Here the CDR3 reads CASSPGLSFYNEQFF. The CDR3 DNA reads TGTGCCAGCAGCCCGGGACTTTCTTTTTACAATGAGCAGTTCTTC.

This clone was observed once. This sequence joins TRBV20-1 and TRBJ2-1; 9 bases are a match to TRBD2. This CDR3 comprises 11 residues. The V gene end was trimmed by 8 bases and the J gene end by 8 bases; junction bases not matched to a gene: 4. Germline V gene sequence: CDR1 DFQATT, CDR2 SNEGSKA (reference sequence). CDR3 loop: CSSGRIDEQFF. The CDR3 region has the DNA TGCAGTAGCGGGAGGATCGATGAGCAGTTCTTC.